The 18 T cell receptor beta chains below were found in one sample sequenced in a study of CD8 T cells in Susac syndrome. A quantity of about 0.5 to 1 ug RNA underwent reverse transcription using random hexamers. TCRdb ran MiXCR on the immunoSEQ multiplex PCR reads and lists one entry per CDR3 protein. The sample shows approximately 87,000 distinct CDR3 sequences, 96% of them seen only once. Sequenced sample: CD8+ T cells from PBMCs. All receptors derive from a human donor with Susac syndrome.

The chain uses TRBV5-1 and TRBJ2-3, with D perhaps TRBD1 or TRBD2 (6 bases each). Trimming removed 0 bases from V and 2 bases from J, with 7 bases in between. The CDR3 is 14 amino acids. Per germline, CDR1 SGHRS and CDR2 YFSETQ. The chain's CDR3 is CASSLAGATDTQYF. The DNA for the CDR3 is TGCGCCAGCAGCTTGGCGGGGGCCACAGATACGCAGTATTTT.

The chain employs TRBV7-3 and TRBJ2-3; the match to TRBD2 covers 9 bases. The CDR3 extends over 16 amino acids. Germline loops: CDR1 SGHTA, CDR2 FQGTGA. J was trimmed by 5 bases and V by 5 bases; bases with no gene match: 11. In nucleotides, the CDR3 is TGTGCCAGCAGCGCCGGGACTAGCTTGGCTGGAGATACGCAGTATTTT. Translation gives CASSAGTSLAGDTQYF. Full variable domain (outside the CDR3, taken from reference TRBV7-3 and TRBJ2-3): GAGVSQTPSNKVTEKGKYVELRCDPISGHTALYWYRQSLGQGPEFLIYFQGTGAADDSGLPNDRFFAVRPEGSVSTLKIQRTERGDSAVYLCASSAGTSLAGDTQYFGPGTRLTVL.

V usage is TRBV4-3 and J usage is TRBJ2-3, with TRBD2 matching 11 bases. CDR3 length: 16 amino acids. V gave up 0 bases and J gave up 5 bases; unmatched junction bases: 4. Germline assignment: CDR1 LGHNA and CDR2 YSLEER. CDR3 residues: CASSQERLAGIDTQYF. The DNA of the CDR3 is TGCGCCAGCAGCCAAGAAAGACTAGCGGGGATAGATACGCAGTATTTT.

The V gene is TRBV5-1, the J gene TRBJ2-7, with TRBD1 identical over 9 bases. V dropped 4 bases and J dropped 4; count of bases not matched to a gene: 6. CDR3 length: 14 amino acids. Germline V CDR1 and CDR2: SGHRS, YFSETQ. DNA for the CDR3: TGCGCCAGCAGCCCCACAGGGGGCGATTACGAGCAGTACGTC. Protein product: CASSPTGGDYEQYV.

The chain combines TRBV7-9 with TRBJ2-1; D unclear. Trimming removed 1 base at V and 5 bases at J, with 12 bases between. Germline lookup yields CDR1 SEHNR and CDR2 FQNEAQ (reference sequence). The CDR3 contains 15 residues. This chain's CDR3 is CASSLEAVLDNEQFF. Here the CDR3 DNA reads TGTGCCAGCAGCTTAGAGGCAGTCTTGGACAATGAGCAGTTCTTC.

This clonotype was found once. This chain uses TRBV4-3 with TRBJ2-7; 8 bases line up with TRBD1. The CDR3 spans 15 residues. Germline trimming cut 0 bases from V and 1 base from J; bases unmatched to any gene: 2. Per the germline V gene, CDR1 is LGHNA and CDR2 is YSLEER. CDR3 in DNA: TGCGCCAGCAGCCAAGATCGACAGGGGTCCTACGAGCAGTACTTC. Translating gives CASSQDRQGSYEQYF.

This rearrangement joins TRBV6-5 to TRBJ1-6; D is ambiguous. The germline V gene has CDR1 MNHEY and CDR2 SVGAGI. This CDR3 spans 15 amino acids. Trimming took 0 bases from V and 10 from J, leaving 13 bases between them. CDR3 protein: CASSYSEEVSSPLHF. CDR3 coding DNA: TGTGCCAGCAGTTACTCTGAGGAGGTTAGCTCACCCCTCCACTTT.

This clonotype was observed a single time. The chain joins TRBV7-3 to TRBJ1-1; tentatively, D is TRBD1 (5 bases). The CDR3 has 15 residues. V lost 2 bases and J lost 4, with 14 bases in between. Germline assignment: CDR1 SGHTA and CDR2 FQGTGA. CDR3 amino acids: CASSLSTGGTTEAFF. In nucleotides, the CDR3 is TGTGCCAGCAGCTTATCAACTGGTGGGACCACTGAAGCTTTCTTT.

J is TRBJ1-2 and V is TRBV29-1; D not resolved. Trimming left V 8 bases short and J 6 bases short, with 16 bases between. The CDR3 has 12 amino acids. CDR1 and CDR2 (germline): SQVTM, ANQGSEA. Here the CDR3 reads CSRGKGGHGYTF. The CDR3 nucleotides read TGCAGCCGGGGAAAGGGCGGCCATGGCTACACCTTC. The entire variable domain, with the rest obtained from reference TRBV29-1 and TRBJ1-2, is as follows: SAVISQKPSRDICQRGTSLTIQCQVDSQVTMMFWYRQQPGQSLTLIATANQGSEATYESGFVIDKFPISRPNLTFSTLTVSNMSPEDSSIYLCSRGKGGHGYTFGSGTRLTVV.

V gene TRBV9 combines with J gene TRBJ2-2; the D is unclear. Trimming left V 3 bases short and J 1 base short, with 10 bases between. CDR3 length: 15 amino acids. Germline assignment: CDR1 SGDLS and CDR2 YYNGEE. This chain's CDR3 is CASSAAGVNTGELFF. DNA of the CDR3: TGTGCCAGCAGCGCAGCAGGTGTGAACACCGGGGAGCTGTTTTTT. The whole variable domain, filled in from reference TRBV9 and TRBJ2-2, reads DSGVTQTPKHLITATGQRVTLRCSPRSGDLSVYWYQQSLDQGLQFLIQYYNGEERAKGNILERFSAQQFPDLHSELNLSSLELGDSALYFCASSAAGVNTGELFFGEGSRLTVL.

The sample holds one count of this clonotype. The chain recombines TRBV4-3 with TRBJ2-7, with TRBD1 identical over 8 bases. The J segment lost 5 bases and the V segment lost 3 bases, leaving 3 bases of the junction unmatched. This CDR3 spans 13 amino acids. In germline, CDR1 is LGHNA, CDR2 YSLEER. Here the CDR3 reads CASSQTGVHEQYF. The DNA for the CDR3 is TGCGCCAGCAGCCAGACAGGGGTACACGAGCAGTACTTC.

The DNA of the CDR3 is TGCGCCAGCAGCCAAGAGTTTGGAGGGGTATCCACAGATACGCAGTATTTT. Protein: CASSQEFGGVSTDTQYF. The chain couples TRBV4-3 to TRBJ2-3; a weak D match, TRBD2 (6 bases). Per germline, CDR1 LGHNA and CDR2 YSLEER. This CDR3 is built from 17 residues. Trimming took off 0 bases at V and 2 bases at J, with 15 bases between the two ends.

The chain uses TRBV7-9 and TRBJ2-5, with D uncertain. V lost 5 bases to trimming and J lost 3 bases, with 10 bases between them. Germline V gene sequence: CDR1 SEHNR, CDR2 FQNEAQ (reference sequence). This CDR3 has 13 residues. CDR3 region: CASSGQTEETQYF. In DNA form, the CDR3 reads TGTGCCAGCAGCGGCCAGACTGAAGAGACCCAGTACTTC.

This clonotype was counted once. The V call is TRBV5-6, the J call TRBJ2-3, with D perhaps TRBD1 (5 bases). V dropped 2 bases and J dropped 1 base, with 8 bases sitting between them. Per the germline V gene, CDR1 is SGHDT and CDR2 is YYEEEE. The CDR3 length is 14 residues. In DNA form, the CDR3 reads TGTGCCAGCAGCTTACTACAGGGCACAGATACGCAGTATTTT. Its translation: CASSLLQGTDTQYF.

The chain links TRBV6-5 to TRBJ2-5; a possible D gene is TRBD2 (5 bases). Trimming cost V 2 bases and J 5 bases, with 12 bases left between them. Per germline, CDR1 MNHEY and CDR2 SVGAGI. The CDR3 extends over 14 amino acids. This chain's CDR3 is CASSYGAGMETQYF. The CDR3 DNA reads TGTGCCAGCAGTTACGGCGCGGGTATGGAGACCCAGTACTTC.

This chain links TRBV15 with TRBJ2-1, with a tentative D call TRBD2 (6 bases). V was cut by 7 bases and J by 5 bases, with 15 bases left in between. The germline gives CDR1 LNHNV, CDR2 YYDKDF (reference sequence). The CDR3 has 14 residues. The CDR3 protein is CATTPSGPNNEQFF. The CDR3 coding sequence is TGTGCCACCACCCCGAGCGGGCCTAACAATGAGCAGTTCTTC.

The gene calls are TRBV9 and TRBJ2-7; D perhaps matches TRBD1 (6 bases). Trimming removed 3 bases at V and 3 bases at J, with 19 bases between. CDR1 and CDR2 from the germline V gene are SGDLS and YYNGEE. The CDR3 contains 16 residues. Here the CDR3 reads CASSASTGLDDYEQYF. CDR3 nucleotide sequence: TGTGCCAGCAGCGCCTCGACAGGTTTGGACGACTACGAGCAGTACTTC. Looking up the rest from reference TRBV9 and TRBJ2-7 gives the full variable domain: DSGVTQTPKHLITATGQRVTLRCSPRSGDLSVYWYQQSLDQGLQFLIQYYNGEERAKGNILERFSAQQFPDLHSELNLSSLELGDSALYFCASSASTGLDDYEQYFGPGTRLTVT.

The chain has TRBV29-1 and TRBJ2-3, with 7 bases lining up with TRBD2. This CDR3 is 15 amino acids long. The J segment lost 1 base and the V segment lost 5 bases, leaving 9 bases of the junction unmatched. Per germline, CDR1 SQVTM and CDR2 ANQGSEA. The CDR3 nucleotides read TGCAGCGTTAGGGGCTGGGAGGGACGCACAGATACGCAGTATTTT. As protein: CSVRGWEGRTDTQYF.